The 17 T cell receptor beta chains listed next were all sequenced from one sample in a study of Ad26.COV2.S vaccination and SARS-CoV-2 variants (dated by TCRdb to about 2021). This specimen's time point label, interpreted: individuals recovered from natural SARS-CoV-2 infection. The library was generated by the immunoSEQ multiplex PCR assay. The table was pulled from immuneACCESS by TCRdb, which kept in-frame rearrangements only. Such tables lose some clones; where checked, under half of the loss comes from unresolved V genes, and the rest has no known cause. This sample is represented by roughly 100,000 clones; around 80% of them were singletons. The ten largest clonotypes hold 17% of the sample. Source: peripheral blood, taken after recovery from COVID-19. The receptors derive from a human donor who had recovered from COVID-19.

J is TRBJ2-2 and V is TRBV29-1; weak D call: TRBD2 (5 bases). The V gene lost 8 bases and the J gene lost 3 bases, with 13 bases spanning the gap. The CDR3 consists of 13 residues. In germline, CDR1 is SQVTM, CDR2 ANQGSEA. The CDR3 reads CSPVWEHTGELFF. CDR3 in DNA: TGCAGCCCTGTCTGGGAGCACACCGGGGAGCTGTTTTTT.

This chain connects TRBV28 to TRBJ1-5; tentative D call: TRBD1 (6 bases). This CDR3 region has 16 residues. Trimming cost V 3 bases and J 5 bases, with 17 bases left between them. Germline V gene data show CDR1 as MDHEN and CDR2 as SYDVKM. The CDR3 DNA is TGTGCCAGCAGTTTTGGGGTCAGGGGAAAGGATCAGCCCCAGCATTTT. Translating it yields CASSFGVRGKDQPQHF.

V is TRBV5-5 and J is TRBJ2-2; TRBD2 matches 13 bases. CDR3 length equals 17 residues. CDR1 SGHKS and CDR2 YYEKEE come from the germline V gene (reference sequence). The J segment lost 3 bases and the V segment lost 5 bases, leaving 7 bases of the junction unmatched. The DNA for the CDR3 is TGTGCCAGCAGTTCGACTAGCGGGGGGCCTTACACCGGGGAGCTGTTTTTT. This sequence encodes CASSSTSGGPYTGELFF.

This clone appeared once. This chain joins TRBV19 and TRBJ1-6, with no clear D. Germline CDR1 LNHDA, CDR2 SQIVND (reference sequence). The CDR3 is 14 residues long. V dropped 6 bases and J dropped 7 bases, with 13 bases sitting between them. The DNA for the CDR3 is TGTGCCAGTAGCACCCCAGGCAACAATTCACCCCTCCACTTT. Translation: CASSTPGNNSPLHF.

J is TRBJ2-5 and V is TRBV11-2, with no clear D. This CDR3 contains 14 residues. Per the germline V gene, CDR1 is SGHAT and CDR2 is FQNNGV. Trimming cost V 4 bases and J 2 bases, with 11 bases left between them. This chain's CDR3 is CASSSSNHQETQYF. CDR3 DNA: TGTGCCAGCAGCTCGTCGAACCATCAAGAGACCCAGTACTTC.

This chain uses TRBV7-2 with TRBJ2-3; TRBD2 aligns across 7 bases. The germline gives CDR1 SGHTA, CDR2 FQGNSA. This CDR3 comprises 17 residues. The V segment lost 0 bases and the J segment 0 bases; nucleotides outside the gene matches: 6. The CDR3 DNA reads TGTGCCAGCAGCTTAGCGGGGGGGAAACCAAGCACAGATACGCAGTATTTT. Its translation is CASSLAGGKPSTDTQYF.

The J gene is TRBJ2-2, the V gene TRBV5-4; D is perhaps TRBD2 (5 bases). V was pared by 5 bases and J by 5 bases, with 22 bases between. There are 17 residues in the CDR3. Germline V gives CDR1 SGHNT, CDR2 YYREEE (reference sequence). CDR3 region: CASSPSPGLLGTGELFF. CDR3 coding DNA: TGTGCCAGCAGTCCCAGCCCCGGACTTTTAGGGACCGGGGAGCTGTTTTTT.

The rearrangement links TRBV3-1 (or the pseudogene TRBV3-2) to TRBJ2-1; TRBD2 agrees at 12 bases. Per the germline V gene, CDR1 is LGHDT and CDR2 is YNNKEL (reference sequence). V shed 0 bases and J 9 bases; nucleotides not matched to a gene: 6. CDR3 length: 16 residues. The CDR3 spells CASSQDSSGGAGEQFF. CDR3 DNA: TGTGCCAGCAGCCAAGATTCTAGCGGGGGGGCGGGTGAGCAGTTCTTC.

The CDR3 loop is CASSWSWTGGIQYF. CDR3 DNA: TGTGCCAGCAGCTGGTCCTGGACGGGTGGCATTCAGTACTTC. The genes are TRBV11-2 and TRBJ2-4, with D unclear. Trimming removed 4 bases at V and 9 bases at J, with 16 bases between. This CDR3 contains 14 residues. The germline V gene encodes CDR1 SGHAT and CDR2 FQNNGV.

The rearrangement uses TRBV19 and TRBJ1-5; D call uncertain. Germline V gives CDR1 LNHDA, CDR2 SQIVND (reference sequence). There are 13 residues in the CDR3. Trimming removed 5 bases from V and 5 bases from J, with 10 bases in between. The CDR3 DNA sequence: TGTGCCAGTAGTGGGCCACTGTATCAGCCCCAGCATTTT. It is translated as CASSGPLYQPQHF.

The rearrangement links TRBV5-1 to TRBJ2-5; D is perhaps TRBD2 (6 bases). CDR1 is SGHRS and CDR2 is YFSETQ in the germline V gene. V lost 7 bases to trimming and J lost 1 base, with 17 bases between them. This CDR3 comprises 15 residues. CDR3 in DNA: TGCGCCAGCTCGGAGGGGCAGGAGCCCCAAGAGACCCAGTACTTC. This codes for CASSEGQEPQETQYF. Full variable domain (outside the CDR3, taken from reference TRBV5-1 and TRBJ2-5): KAGVTQTPRYLIKTRGQQVTLSCSPISGHRSVSWYQQTPGQGLQFLFEYFSETQRNKGNFPGRFSGRQFSNSRSEMNVSTLELGDSALYLCASSEGQEPQETQYFGPGTRLLVL.

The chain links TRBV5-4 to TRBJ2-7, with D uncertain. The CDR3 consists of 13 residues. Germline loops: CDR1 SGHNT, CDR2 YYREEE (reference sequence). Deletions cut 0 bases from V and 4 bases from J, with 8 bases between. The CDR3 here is CASSLGSEYEQYF. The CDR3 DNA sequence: TGTGCCAGCAGCTTGGGTTCTGAGTACGAGCAGTACTTC.

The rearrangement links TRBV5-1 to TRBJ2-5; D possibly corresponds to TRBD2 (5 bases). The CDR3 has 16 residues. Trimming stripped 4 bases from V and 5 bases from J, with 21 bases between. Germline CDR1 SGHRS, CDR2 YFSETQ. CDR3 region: CASSLEGRVQIETQYF. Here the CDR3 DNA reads TGCGCCAGCAGCCTCGAAGGGCGGGTACAGATTGAGACCCAGTACTTC.

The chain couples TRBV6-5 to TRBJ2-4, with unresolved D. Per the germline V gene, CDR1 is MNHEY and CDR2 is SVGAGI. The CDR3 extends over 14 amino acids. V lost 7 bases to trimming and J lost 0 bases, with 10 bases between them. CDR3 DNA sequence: TGTGCCAGCACAGGTGATTTAGCCAAAAACATTCAGTACTTC. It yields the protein CASTGDLAKNIQYF.

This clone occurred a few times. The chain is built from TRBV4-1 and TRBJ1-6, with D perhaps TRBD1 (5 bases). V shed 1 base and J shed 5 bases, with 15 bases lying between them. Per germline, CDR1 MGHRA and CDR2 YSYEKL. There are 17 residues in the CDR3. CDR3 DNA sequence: TGCGCCAGCAGCCAAGGGCCACAGGTAGCGGATAATTCACCCCTCCACTTT. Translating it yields CASSQGPQVADNSPLHF.

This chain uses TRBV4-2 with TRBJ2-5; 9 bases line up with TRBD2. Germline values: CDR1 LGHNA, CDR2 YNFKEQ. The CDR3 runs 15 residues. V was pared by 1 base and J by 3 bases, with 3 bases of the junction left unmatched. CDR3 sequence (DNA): TGTGCCAGCAGCCAAGTTCCTAGCGGGGAAGAGACCCAGTACTTC. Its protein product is CASSQVPSGEETQYF.

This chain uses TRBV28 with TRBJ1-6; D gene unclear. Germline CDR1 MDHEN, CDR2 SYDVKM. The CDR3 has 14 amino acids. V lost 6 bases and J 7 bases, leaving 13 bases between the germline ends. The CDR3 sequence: CASSVGWPNSPLHF. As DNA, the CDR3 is TGTGCCAGCAGCGTAGGGTGGCCGAATTCACCCCTCCACTTT. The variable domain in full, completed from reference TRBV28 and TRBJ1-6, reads DVKVTQSSRYLVKRTGEKVFLECVQDMDHENMFWYRQDPGLGLRLIYFSYDVKMKEKGDIPEGYSVSREKKERFSLILESASTNQTSMYLCASSVGWPNSPLHFGNGTRLTVT.